This passage covers 9 T cell receptor beta chains from one sample sequenced in a study of shared clonotypes between healthy human individuals (dated by TCRdb to the early 2020s). Receptors were amplified or captured by the immunoSEQ multiplex PCR assay. Here the immuneACCESS table is served through TCRdb, limited to in-frame sequences with V and J called. Missing clones are a known gap in these copies; in checked studies unresolved V genes cover under half, and the rest lacks a known reason. This sample gives some 900,000 clones in total; approximately 80% of them show up just once. The ten top clones hold about 1.5% of the sample. Sequencing used memory CD4+ T cells sorted from blood. Read against the paper, the sample's cell subset or site label means: CD45RA-negative fraction. The receptor source for this set is a man between 18 and 35 years old in good health.

The gene calls are TRBV7-9 and TRBJ1-6; TRBD1 agrees at 9 bases. The trim removed 6 bases at V and 7 bases at J, leaving 4 bases unmatched. This CDR3 is built from 14 residues. Germline CDR1 is SEHNR and CDR2 is FQNEAQ (reference sequence). The CDR3: CASSRDRENSPLHF. The CDR3 nucleotides read TGTGCCAGCAGTCGGGACAGGGAAAATTCACCCCTCCACTTT.

This rearrangement joins TRBV9 to TRBJ1-3; possible D gene TRBD1, 6 bases. The germline V gene has CDR1 SGDLS and CDR2 YYNGEE. V lost 3 bases and J lost 8, with 18 bases in between. The CDR3 spans 15 residues. CDR3 DNA: TGTGCCAGCAGCGCCGTAGGCACAGGGCTTGACACCATATATTTT. It specifies CASSAVGTGLDTIYF.

This clone was seen a few times. The chain joins TRBV7-9 to TRBJ1-5, with 12 positions matching TRBD1. The ends lost 6 bases at V and 1 base at J; junction bases unmatched: 10. The CDR3 is 18 residues long. The V gene's germline CDR1 is SEHNR and CDR2 FQNEAQ (reference sequence). The CDR3 nucleotides read TGTGCCAGCAGTTCCGGGACAGGGGGCGGTGGAAGCAATCAGCCCCAGCATTTT. It codes for CASSSGTGGGGSNQPQHF.

The J gene is TRBJ2-7, the V gene TRBV28, with D maybe TRBD2 (5 bases). The CDR3 is 16 residues long. The V gene lost 3 bases and the J gene lost 1 base, with 16 bases spanning the gap. From germline, CDR1 is MDHEN and CDR2 SYDVKM. This CDR3 reads CASSFPISGSSYEQYF. The CDR3 DNA sequence: TGTGCCAGCAGTTTCCCGATTTCGGGATCTTCCTACGAGCAGTACTTC.

Notes on this clone: Other DNA sequences of this sample code for an identical CDR3. The genes are TRBV18 and TRBJ2-1, with no clear D. With 1 base removed from V and 8 bases from J, the gap between germline ends came to 3 bases. This CDR3 is 11 amino acids long. Germline V gives CDR1 KGHSH, CDR2 LQKENI. The CDR3 region has the DNA TGTGCCAGCTCACCACAAGATGAGCAGTTCTTC. It yields the protein CASSPQDEQFF. Variable domain in full (rest from reference TRBV18 and TRBJ2-1): NAGVMQNPRHLVRRRGQEARLRCSPMKGHSHVYWYRQLPEEGLKFMVYLQKENIIDESGMPKERFSAEFPKEGPSILRIQQVVRGDSAAYFCASSPQDEQFFGPGTRLTVL.

The V gene is TRBV7-9, the J gene TRBJ2-3; TRBD1 is a possible D gene (5 bases). The V gene lost 5 bases and the J gene lost 1 base, with 13 bases spanning the gap. Germline V CDR1 and CDR2: SEHNR, FQNEAQ (reference sequence). The CDR3 sequence is 15 residues long. The CDR3 is CASSPTRGRTDTQYF. The DNA for the CDR3 is TGTGCCAGCAGCCCCACAAGGGGCCGCACAGATACGCAGTATTTT.

The chain carries TRBV5-4 and TRBJ2-3; D might be TRBD1 (6 bases). Looked up from germline, CDR1 is SGHNT and CDR2 is YYREEE (reference sequence). The CDR3 runs to 13 residues. V gave up 2 bases and J gave up 5 bases, with 9 bases separating them. The CDR3 sequence is CASSLTGIDTQYF. The CDR3 bases are TGTGCCAGCAGCTTAACAGGGATAGATACGCAGTATTTT. Full variable domain (outside the CDR3, taken from reference TRBV5-4 and TRBJ2-3): ETGVTQSPTHLIKTRGQQVTLRCSSQSGHNTVSWYQQALGQGPQFIFQYYREEENGRGNFPPRFSGLQFPNYSSELNVNALELDDSALYLCASSLTGIDTQYFGPGTRLTVL.

The chain carries TRBV5-1 and TRBJ2-1, with 7 bases matching TRBD1. CDR1 and CDR2 (germline): SGHRS, YFSETQ. CDR3 length equals 15 residues. With 4 bases clipped from V and 8 bases from J, the junction kept 12 bases outside the gene matches. This CDR3 is CASSHRPGGYDEQFF. The CDR3 nucleotides read TGCGCCAGCAGCCACCGTCCAGGGGGATACGATGAGCAGTTCTTC. The full variable domain, its missing parts supplied by reference TRBV5-1 and TRBJ2-1, is KAGVTQTPRYLIKTRGQQVTLSCSPISGHRSVSWYQQTPGQGLQFLFEYFSETQRNKGNFPGRFSGRQFSNSRSEMNVSTLELGDSALYLCASSHRPGGYDEQFFGPGTRLTVL.

CDR3 sequence: CASSNPPLVAEAFF. Here the CDR3 DNA reads TGTGCCAGCAGCAATCCTCCCTTAGTCGCTGAAGCTTTCTTT. The chain combines TRBV6-5 with TRBJ1-1; D gene unclear. Trimming took 6 bases from V and 6 from J, leaving 17 bases between them. The CDR3 contains 14 residues. Germline V gene sequence: CDR1 MNHEY, CDR2 SVGAGI.